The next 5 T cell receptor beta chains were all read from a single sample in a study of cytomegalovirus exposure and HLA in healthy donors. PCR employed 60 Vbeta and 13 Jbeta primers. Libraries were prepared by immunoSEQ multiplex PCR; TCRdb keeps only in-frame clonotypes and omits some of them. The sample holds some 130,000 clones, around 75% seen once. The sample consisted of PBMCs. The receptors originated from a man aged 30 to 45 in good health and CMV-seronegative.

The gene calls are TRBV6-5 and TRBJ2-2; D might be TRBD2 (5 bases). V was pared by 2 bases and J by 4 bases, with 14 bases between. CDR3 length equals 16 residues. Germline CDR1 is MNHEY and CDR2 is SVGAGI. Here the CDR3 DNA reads TGTGCCAGCAGTTACGAGGGTCAAGTCGTCACCGGGGAGCTGTTTTTT. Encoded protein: CASSYEGQVVTGELFF.

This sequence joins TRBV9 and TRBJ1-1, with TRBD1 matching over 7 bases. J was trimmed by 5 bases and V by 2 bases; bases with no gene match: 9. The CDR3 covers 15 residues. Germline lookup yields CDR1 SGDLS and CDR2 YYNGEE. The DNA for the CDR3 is TGTGCCAGCAGCGTTCAAGGGGGCGCTCGGACTGAAGCTTTCTTT. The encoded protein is CASSVQGGARTEAFF.

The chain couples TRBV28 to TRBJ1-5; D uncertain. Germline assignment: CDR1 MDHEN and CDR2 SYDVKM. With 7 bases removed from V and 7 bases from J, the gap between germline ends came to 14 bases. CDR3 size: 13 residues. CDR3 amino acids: CASIGGREQPQHF. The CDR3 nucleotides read TGTGCCAGCATTGGCGGGCGGGAACAGCCCCAGCATTTT.

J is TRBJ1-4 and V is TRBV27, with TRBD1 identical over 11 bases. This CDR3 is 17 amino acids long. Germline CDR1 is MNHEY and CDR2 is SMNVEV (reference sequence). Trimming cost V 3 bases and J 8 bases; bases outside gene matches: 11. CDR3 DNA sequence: TGTGCCAGCAGTTTTTCGGGACAGGGGGTGTTATGGGAAAAACTGTTTTTT. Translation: CASSFSGQGVLWEKLFF.

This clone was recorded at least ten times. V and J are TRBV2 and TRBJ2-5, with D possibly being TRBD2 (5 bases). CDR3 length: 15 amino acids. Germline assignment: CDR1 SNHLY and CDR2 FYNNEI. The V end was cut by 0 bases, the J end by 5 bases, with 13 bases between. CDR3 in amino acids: CASSEAGNGVETQYF. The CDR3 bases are TGTGCCAGCAGTGAAGCTGGGAACGGGGTGGAGACCCAGTACTTC. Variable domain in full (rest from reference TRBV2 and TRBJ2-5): EPEVTQTPSHQVTQMGQEVILRCVPISNHLYFYWYRQILGQKVEFLVSFYNNEISEKSEIFDDQFSVERPDGSNFTLKIRSTKLEDSAMYFCASSEAGNGVETQYFGPGTRLLVL.